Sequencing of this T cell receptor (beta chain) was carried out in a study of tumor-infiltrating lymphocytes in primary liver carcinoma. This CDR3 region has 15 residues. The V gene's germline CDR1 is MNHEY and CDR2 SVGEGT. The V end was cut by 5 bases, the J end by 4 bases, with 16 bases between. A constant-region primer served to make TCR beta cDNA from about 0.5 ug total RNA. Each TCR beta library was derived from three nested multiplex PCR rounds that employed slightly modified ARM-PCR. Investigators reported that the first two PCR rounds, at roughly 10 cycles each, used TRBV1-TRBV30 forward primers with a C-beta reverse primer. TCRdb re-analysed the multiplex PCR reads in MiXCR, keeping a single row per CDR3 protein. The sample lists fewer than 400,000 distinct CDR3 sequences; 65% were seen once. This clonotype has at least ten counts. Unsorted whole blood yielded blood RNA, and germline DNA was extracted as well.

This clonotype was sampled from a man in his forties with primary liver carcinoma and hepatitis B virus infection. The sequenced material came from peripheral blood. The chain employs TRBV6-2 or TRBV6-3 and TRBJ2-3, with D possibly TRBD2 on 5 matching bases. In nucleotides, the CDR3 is TGTGCCAGCAGTCGAGCGGTTAGGGCCCCAGATACGCAGTATTTT. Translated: CASSRAVRAPDTQYF.